This T cell receptor beta chain was observed in a study of spatial heterogeneity in lung cancer. The time point here: sample taken at primary tumor resection. Researchers sequenced whole RNA taken from tumor, nontumor lung or frozen PBMC without sorting. Trimming took 0 bases from V and 5 from J, leaving 20 bases between them. This CDR3 contains 17 residues. In germline, CDR1 is LGHNA, CDR2 YSLEER. TCRdb used MiXCR to reprocess the 5' RACE reads, holding one entry per CDR3 protein. The sample lists approximately 3,000 distinct CDR3 sequences, 40% to 50% seen once, with about 80% in the top ten. The chain employs TRBV4-3 and TRBJ2-7; D tentatively reads TRBD1 or TRBD2 (5 bases each). The TCR originated in a male donor with early-stage non-small cell lung cancer. Source: PBMCs, taken at surgery. The CDR3 sequence is CASSQDGKDLGTHEQYF. CDR3 coding DNA: TGCGCCAGCAGCCAAGATGGGAAAGATCTGGGGACCCACGAGCAGTACTTC.